This TCR beta chain was recorded in a study of cytomegalovirus exposure and HLA in healthy donors listed by TCRdb under 2017. About the study as a whole: The roughly 650 repertoires of the first cohort and the 110 or so validation repertoires were produced on the same platform, according to a later analysis. The study aimed to test whether cataloging public T cell receptors could reveal signatures of past pathogen exposure. Besides the first cohort of 550 to 750 subjects, a separate validation cohort made up of some 110 different subjects was used. To predict cytomegalovirus infection status, the study combined high-throughput TCR immunosequencing, statistical association of individual TCRs with disease status, and machine learning. Broader findings and caveats from the paper: The classifier was reported to diagnose cytomegalovirus status with high specificity and sensitivity in both the original cohort and the validation cohort. A later analysis had no HLA typing for the validation cohort, so co-occurrence there was scored across all 110 or so repertoires. The authors suggested that the approach could potentially be extended to other disease states and immunological phenotypes. In vitro tests confirmed that a few of the cytomegalovirus-associated TCR beta chains recognize cytomegalovirus antigens. A later analysis found that TCRs clustered in the first cohort also tended to co-occur in the 120 validation repertoires, with more than 90% of cluster scores above 0. While some public TCRs were present in many individuals, most TCR sequences turned up only very rarely across donors. The study listed approximately 150 TCR beta chains as associated with cytomegalovirus.

Remarks on this clone: Its antigen is unknown. Nothing much larger sits one base from this clone, and base qualities are not available.

The donors belonged to the validation cohort of over a hundred subjects, which was separate from the roughly 700-subject first cohort. Cut back by 3 bases and 5 bases, the V and J ends lie 14 bases apart. From the cysteine through the phenylalanine, the CDR3 covers 14 amino acids. The read is trimmed to its CDR3 DNA, 42 bases read in frame from base 1. CDR1 and CDR2, looked up from the germline V gene, are SGDLS and YYNGEE. The library was prepared using the immunoSEQ multiplex PCR assay. In the original analysis: A statistical classification framework was developed to diagnose cytomegalovirus status using the catalog of TCR beta chain sequences. TCRdb's version of the immuneACCESS table is confined to in-frame rearrangements and falls short of the full clone set. An unresolved V gene accounts for under half of the shortfall where checked; the remainder is of unknown origin. The DNA was the basis for D and trimming; V, J and clone size are from that table. This sample comprises some 80,000 clones, approximately 96% of them detected only once. 1.3% of the sample lies in the top ten.

Sequencing was performed on PBMCs. This clonotype was obtained from a woman younger than 35 in good health and CMV-seronegative. Recombination linked TRBV9 to TRBJ2-5; D gene: possibly TRBD2, on 6 matching bases. Here the CDR3 is given as CASSDGTLGETQYF. The sequence in DNA is TGTGCCAGCAGCGACGGGACTTTGGGGGAGACCCAGTACTTC. Supplemented by the reference TRBV9 and TRBJ2-5 proteins around the CDR3, the complete variable domain is DSGVTQTPKHLITATGQRVTLRCSPRSGDLSVYWYQQSLDQGLQFLIQYYNGEERAKGNILERFSAQQFPDLHSELNLSSLELGDSALYFCASSDGTLGETQYFGPGTRLLVL.